The present entry profiles one TCR beta chain with its context. Antigen: not known. The source of the sample is a study of shared clonotypes between healthy human individuals. Within Nashville, Tennessee resided all donors, each a Caucasian adult. General study findings and limits: All-four-donor shared clonotypes had higher generation probabilities than non-shared clonotypes did.

Replicate PCRs run on sorted subsets employed 200 ng DNA, around 27,000 T cell genomes. Libraries were prepared by immunoSEQ multiplex PCR; TCRdb keeps only in-frame clonotypes and omits some of them. The sample lists under 2,500,000 clones; nearly 97% were seen once. This CDR3 spans 16 amino acids. Germline CDR1 is KGHSH and CDR2 is LQKENI. The J segment lost 3 bases and the V segment lost 5 bases, leaving 6 bases of the junction unmatched. The sample consisted of naive CD4+ T cells sorted from blood. Subset defined: CD45RA+ positively selected. This TCR was recovered from a man younger than 35 in good health. The rearrangement links TRBV18 to TRBJ2-1; 11 bases fit TRBD2. This chain's CDR3 is CASSSIAGGSYNEQFF. The CDR3, as DNA: TGTGCCAGCTCATCCATAGCGGGGGGGAGCTACAATGAGCAGTTCTTC.